The clone carrying this T cell receptor (beta chain) was detected ten times or more. Its antigen remains unidentified. This sample was taken from a study of T-cell memory formation after mild COVID-19. Whole-study results and caveats: Later expanders leaned CD4+, whereas day 15 to 85 contracting clones were balanced CD4/CD8. Nothing confirmed that second-wave clones peaking on day 37 were specific for SARS-CoV-2.

Germline-derived CDR1 and CDR2 are DFQATT and SNEGSKA (reference sequence). CDR3 length equals 14 residues. Between the trimmed V and J ends, which lost 5 bases and 7 bases, there was a span of 21 bases. TCRdb called the 5' RACE reads again in MiXCR, with one record for every CDR3 protein. The sample records about 27,000 distinct CDR3 sequences, roughly a sixth being singletons. The receptor was derived from an adult who had mild COVID-19 (a few samples of this study predate the infection). Cell type and time point are not known. This chain links TRBV20-1 with TRBJ2-7; possibly TRBD2 for D (6 bases). The sequenced sample was PBMCs or a T cell subset sorted from them (not recorded which). CDR3 bases: TGCAGTGCTCAATACCGGGGCCCGGCGGGAGAGCAGTACTTC. Its translation is CSAQYRGPAGEQYF.